This T cell receptor (beta chain) was documented in a study of PD-1 blockade in classical Hodgkin lymphoma. Findings of the study overall: Patients excluded were those beginning nivolumab under 1 year after ASCT. Prior therapy or disease activity may underlie the repertoire differences, whose causes remain undefined.

With 3 bases removed from V and 3 bases from J, the gap between germline ends came to 14 bases. The germline V gene has CDR1 KGHSH and CDR2 LQKENI. This CDR3 has 16 amino acids. Brentuximab vedotin exposure varied, and every patient relapsed after autologous stem cell transplantation. This clone was recorded once. Its antigen remains unidentified. Assay used: immunoSEQ multiplex PCR; TCRdb lists only in-frame clones, some missing. Of nearly 100,000 clones detected, roughly 84% appear once; the ten largest clones hold 12%. J is TRBJ2-2 and V is TRBV18; perhaps TRBD1 as D (6 bases). The receptor was derived from a human donor with classical Hodgkin lymphoma. Sequenced material: peripheral blood mononuclear cells (PBMCs), taken at baseline. CDR3 amino acids: CASSPLGTRHTGELFF. The CDR3 coding sequence is TGTGCCAGCTCACCTTTAGGGACACGACACACCGGGGAGCTGTTTTTT.